Below are 16 T cell receptor beta chains sequenced from a single sample in a study of OX40 agonist ivuxolimab in advanced cancers. The protocol was immunoSEQ multiplex PCR, while the TCRdb copy is restricted to in-frame clones and leaves out a portion. The profile shows approximately 120,000 clones, less than 95% of them singletons. Sample: CD4+ or CD8+ T cells sorted from blood, taken in a trial of the OX40 agonist ivuxolimab. These receptors were collected from an adult with an advanced solid tumor such as melanoma, head and neck, liver or kidney cancer.

The rearrangement joins TRBV9 to TRBJ1-2, with D uncertain. Trimming removed 3 bases from V and 4 bases from J, with 10 bases in between. This CDR3 region has 13 residues. CDR1 is SGDLS, CDR2 YYNGEE, per germline. CDR3 nucleotide sequence: TGTGCCAGCAGCGCCTTAGGCTCCTATGGCTACACCTTC. Encoded protein: CASSALGSYGYTF.

V gene TRBV27 combines with J gene TRBJ1-5, with D possibly being TRBD1 (5 bases). CDR1 is MNHEY and CDR2 is SMNVEV in the germline V gene (reference sequence). This CDR3 has 16 amino acids. Trimming removed 4 bases at V and 0 bases at J, with 13 bases between. DNA of the CDR3: TGTGCCAGCAGTTCGCGACAGCAAAATAGCAATCAGCCCCAGCATTTT. Translation gives CASSSRQQNSNQPQHF.

The chain carries TRBV7-9 and TRBJ1-2; D may be TRBD1 (6 bases). V gave up 4 bases and J gave up 6 bases, with 12 bases separating them. CDR1 and CDR2 (germline): SEHNR, FQNEAQ (reference sequence). The CDR3 covers 13 residues. Written as DNA, the CDR3 is TGTGCCAGCAGCTCTACAGGGTGGGATGGCTACACCTTC. This sequence encodes CASSSTGWDGYTF.

The chain uses TRBV19 and TRBJ2-3; no firm D call. The CDR3 has 15 residues. In germline, CDR1 is LNHDA, CDR2 SQIVND (reference sequence). With 5 bases removed from V and 2 bases from J, the gap between germline ends came to 14 bases. CDR3 bases: TGTGCCAGTAGTCCGACCGCGTTCAACACAGATACGCAGTATTTT. This encodes CASSPTAFNTDTQYF.

The V call is TRBV5-1, the J call TRBJ1-4; no clear D. Germline loops: CDR1 SGHRS, CDR2 YFSETQ. Between the trimmed V and J ends, which lost 2 bases and 0 bases, there was a span of 11 bases. This CDR3 has 16 residues. The CDR3 DNA reads TGCGCCAGCAGCTTCTCTGCTTCTGCAACTAATGAAAAACTGTTTTTT. Its protein is CASSFSASATNEKLFF. Variable domain in full (rest from reference TRBV5-1 and TRBJ1-4): KAGVTQTPRYLIKTRGQQVTLSCSPISGHRSVSWYQQTPGQGLQFLFEYFSETQRNKGNFPGRFSGRQFSNSRSEMNVSTLELGDSALYLCASSFSASATNEKLFFGSGTQLSVL.

The V call is TRBV19, the J call TRBJ2-3; 8 bases match TRBD1. Germline V lookup: CDR1 LNHDA, CDR2 SQIVND (reference sequence). The CDR3 runs 17 residues. V shed 3 bases and J 4 bases; nucleotides not matched to a gene: 12. CDR3 DNA: TGTGCCAGTAGTATTTTAGCTGGACAGGGCGTAGCAGATACGCAGTATTTT. Protein: CASSILAGQGVADTQYF. The variable domain in full, with the rest retrieved from reference TRBV19 and TRBJ2-3, is DGGITQSPKYLFRKEGQNVTLSCEQNLNHDAMYWYRQDPGQGLRLIYYSQIVNDFQKGDIAEGYSVSREKKESFPLTVTSAQKNPTAFYLCASSILAGQGVADTQYFGPGTRLTVL.

V is TRBV19 and J is TRBJ1-1, with a possible D match to TRBD1 (5 bases). In germline, CDR1 is LNHDA, CDR2 SQIVND (reference sequence). There are 17 residues in the CDR3. V was shortened by 2 bases and J by 5 bases, with 21 bases between the two germline ends. For the CDR3, the DNA is TGTGCCAGTAGTATACGTTTTGGAGGGGTTGTCGCTACTGAAGCTTTCTTT. Translation gives CASSIRFGGVVATEAFF.

The rearrangement links TRBV5-1 to TRBJ2-3; D is ambiguous. The germline V and J ends were trimmed by 5 bases and 2 bases, with 12 bases remaining between them. CDR3 size: 14 residues. Germline CDR1 SGHRS, CDR2 YFSETQ. The CDR3 DNA sequence: TGCGCCAGCAGGTGGTCTCTCTTCACAGATACGCAGTATTTT. Encoded protein: CASRWSLFTDTQYF.

The rearrangement uses TRBV7-2 and TRBJ1-1, with a weak D call TRBD1 (5 bases). Trimming removed 1 base from V and 1 base from J, with 13 bases in between. This CDR3 comprises 16 residues. Per the germline V gene, CDR1 is SGHTA and CDR2 is FQGNSA. CDR3 nucleotides: TGTGCCAGCAGCTTAGTGGCCGGGACGGCGAACACTGAAGCTTTCTTT. The encoded protein is CASSLVAGTANTEAFF.

The chain carries TRBV28 and TRBJ2-1; 7 nucleotides match TRBD2. V lost 5 bases, J lost 2 bases, and 6 bases stayed unmatched. The CDR3 contains 15 residues. Germline V gene data show CDR1 as MDHEN and CDR2 as SYDVKM. The CDR3 region is CASSTSGVTYNEQFF. The CDR3 nucleotides are TGTGCCAGCAGTACGAGCGGGGTCACCTACAATGAGCAGTTCTTC.

The chain has TRBV18 and TRBJ1-4, with D perhaps TRBD1 (5 bases). Between the trimmed V and J ends, which lost 1 base and 8 bases, there was a span of 11 bases. CDR1 KGHSH and CDR2 LQKENI come from the germline V gene. This CDR3 contains 14 residues. CDR3 nucleotides: TGTGCCAGCTCACCACAGGGGTTGGGGGAAAAACTGTTTTTT. As protein: CASSPQGLGEKLFF.

For the CDR3, the DNA is TGTGCCAGCAGCCCACCAGGTGGAGGGTACGAGCAGTACTTC. This gives the protein CASSPPGGGYEQYF. The rearrangement joins TRBV28 to TRBJ2-7; D is perhaps TRBD2 (6 bases). Germline loops: CDR1 MDHEN, CDR2 SYDVKM. This CDR3 is built from 14 residues. V lost 6 bases and J lost 4, with 16 bases in between.

The gene calls are TRBV19 and TRBJ2-3; possible D gene TRBD2, 6 bases. Trimming stripped 4 bases from V and 5 bases from J, with 13 bases between. CDR1 is LNHDA, CDR2 SQIVND, per germline (reference sequence). This CDR3 comprises 14 residues. The CDR3: CASSKGLAQDTQYF. CDR3 DNA: TGTGCCAGTAGTAAGGGTCTAGCGCAAGATACGCAGTATTTT.

The chain employs TRBV5-1 and TRBJ1-3; TRBD1 is a possible D gene (5 bases). V lost 4 bases and J lost 5, with 19 bases in between. Germline values: CDR1 SGHRS, CDR2 YFSETQ. The length of the CDR3 is 16 residues. The CDR3, as DNA: TGCGCCAGCAGCCAGTCCCAGGGAGGCCAGAGAAACACCATATATTTT. This codes for CASSQSQGGQRNTIYF. Full variable domain (rest looked up from reference TRBV5-1 and TRBJ1-3): KAGVTQTPRYLIKTRGQQVTLSCSPISGHRSVSWYQQTPGQGLQFLFEYFSETQRNKGNFPGRFSGRQFSNSRSEMNVSTLELGDSALYLCASSQSQGGQRNTIYFGEGSWLTVV.

V and J are TRBV7-6 and TRBJ2-5, with a weak D call TRBD2 (6 bases). Trimming cost V 1 base and J 2 bases, with 8 bases left between them. The CDR3 extends over 14 amino acids. Germline-derived CDR1 and CDR2 are SGHVS and FNYEAQ. The CDR3 sequence is CASSLGGGQETQYF. CDR3 nucleotide sequence: TGTGCCAGCAGCTTAGGAGGAGGGCAAGAGACCCAGTACTTC.

The J gene is TRBJ2-1, the V gene TRBV5-1; 9 bases match TRBD2. Looked up from germline, CDR1 is SGHRS and CDR2 is YFSETQ. CDR3 size: 15 residues. V shed 1 base, J shed 4 bases, and the junction held 3 bases outside the gene matches. In DNA, the CDR3 is TGCGCCAGCAGCTTGTCTAGCGGGATGTACAATGAGCAGTTCTTC. It codes for CASSLSSGMYNEQFF.